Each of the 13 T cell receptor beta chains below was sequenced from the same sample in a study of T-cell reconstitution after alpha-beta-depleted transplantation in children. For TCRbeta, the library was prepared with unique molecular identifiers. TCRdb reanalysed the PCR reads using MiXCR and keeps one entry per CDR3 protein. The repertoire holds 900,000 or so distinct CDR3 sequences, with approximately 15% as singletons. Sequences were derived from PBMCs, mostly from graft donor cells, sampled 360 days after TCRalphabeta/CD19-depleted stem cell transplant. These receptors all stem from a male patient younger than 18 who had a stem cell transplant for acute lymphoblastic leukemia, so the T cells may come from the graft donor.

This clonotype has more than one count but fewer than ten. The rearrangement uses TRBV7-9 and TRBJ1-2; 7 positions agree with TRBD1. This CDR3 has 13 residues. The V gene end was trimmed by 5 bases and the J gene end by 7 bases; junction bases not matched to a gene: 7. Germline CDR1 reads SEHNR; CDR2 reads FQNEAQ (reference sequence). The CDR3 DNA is TGTGCCAGCAGCCCCAGGACAGGTGCTGGCTACACCTTC. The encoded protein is CASSPRTGAGYTF.

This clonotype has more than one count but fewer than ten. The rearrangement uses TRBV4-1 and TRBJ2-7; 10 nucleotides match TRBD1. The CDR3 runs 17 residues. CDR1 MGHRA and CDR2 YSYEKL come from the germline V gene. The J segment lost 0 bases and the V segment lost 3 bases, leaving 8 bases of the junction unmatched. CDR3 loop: CASSHRGTGAYSYEQYF. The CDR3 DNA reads TGCGCCAGCAGCCACCGCGGGACAGGGGCCTACTCCTACGAGCAGTACTTC.

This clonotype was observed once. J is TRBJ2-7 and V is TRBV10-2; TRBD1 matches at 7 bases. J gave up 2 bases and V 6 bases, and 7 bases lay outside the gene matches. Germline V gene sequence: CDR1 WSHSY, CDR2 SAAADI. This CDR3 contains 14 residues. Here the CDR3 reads CASRDRSYTYEQYF. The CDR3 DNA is TGCGCCAGCAGGGACAGGTCCTATACCTACGAGCAGTACTTC.

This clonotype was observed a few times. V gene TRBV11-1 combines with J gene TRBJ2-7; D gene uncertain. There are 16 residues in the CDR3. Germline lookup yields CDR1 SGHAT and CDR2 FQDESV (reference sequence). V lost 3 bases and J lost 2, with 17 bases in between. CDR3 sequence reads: CASSFSSRTYTYEQYF. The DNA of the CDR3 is TGTGCCAGCAGCTTCTCTTCCAGGACCTATACCTACGAGCAGTACTTC.

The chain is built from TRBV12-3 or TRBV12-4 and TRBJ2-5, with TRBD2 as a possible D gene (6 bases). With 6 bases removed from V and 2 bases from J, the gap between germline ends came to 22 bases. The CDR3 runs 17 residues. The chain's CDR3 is CASSLLRDSPFQETQYF. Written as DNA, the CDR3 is TGTGCCAGCAGCCTGCTCCGGGACTCGCCTTTTCAAGAGACCCAGTACTTC.

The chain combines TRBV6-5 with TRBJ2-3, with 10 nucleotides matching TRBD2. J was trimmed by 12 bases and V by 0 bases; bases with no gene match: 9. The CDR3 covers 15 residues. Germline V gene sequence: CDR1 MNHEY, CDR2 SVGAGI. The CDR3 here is CASSYSQLAGVDQYF. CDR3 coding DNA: TGTGCCAGCAGTTACTCGCAGCTAGCGGGAGTGGATCAGTATTTT.

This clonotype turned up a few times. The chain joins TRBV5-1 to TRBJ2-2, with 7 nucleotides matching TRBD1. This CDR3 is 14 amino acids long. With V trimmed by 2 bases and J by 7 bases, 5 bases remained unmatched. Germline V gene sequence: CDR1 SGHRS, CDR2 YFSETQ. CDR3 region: CASSFPRDSGELFF. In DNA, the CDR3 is TGCGCCAGCAGCTTTCCCCGGGACAGCGGGGAGCTGTTTTTT.

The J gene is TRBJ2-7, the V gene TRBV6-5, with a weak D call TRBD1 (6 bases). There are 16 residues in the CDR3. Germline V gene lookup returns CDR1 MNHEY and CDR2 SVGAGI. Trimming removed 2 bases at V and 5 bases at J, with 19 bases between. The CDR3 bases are TGTGCCAGCAGTTACCGTGCGACAGGAAGGGGTGACGAGCAGTACTTC. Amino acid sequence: CASSYRATGRGDEQYF.

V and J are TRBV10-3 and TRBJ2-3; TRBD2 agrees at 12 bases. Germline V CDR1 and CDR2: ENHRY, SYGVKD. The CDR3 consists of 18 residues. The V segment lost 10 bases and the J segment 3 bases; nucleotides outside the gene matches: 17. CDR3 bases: TGTGCCAACTCGACTAGCGGGAGCGCCCTGGCCGATACAGATACGCAGTATTTT. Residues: CANSTSGSALADTDTQYF.

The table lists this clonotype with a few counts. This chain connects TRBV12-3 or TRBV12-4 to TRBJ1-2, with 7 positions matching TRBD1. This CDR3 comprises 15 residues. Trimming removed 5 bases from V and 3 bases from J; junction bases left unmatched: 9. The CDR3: CASSRRDSLYYGYTF. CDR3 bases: TGTGCCAGCAGTCGCCGGGACAGTCTGTACTATGGCTACACCTTC.

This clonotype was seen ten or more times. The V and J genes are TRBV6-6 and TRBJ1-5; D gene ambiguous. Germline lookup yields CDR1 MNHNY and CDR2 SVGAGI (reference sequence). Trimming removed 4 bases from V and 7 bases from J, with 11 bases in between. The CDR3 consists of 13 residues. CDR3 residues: CASSWDEKQPQHF. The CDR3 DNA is TGTGCCAGCAGTTGGGATGAGAAACAGCCCCAGCATTTT.

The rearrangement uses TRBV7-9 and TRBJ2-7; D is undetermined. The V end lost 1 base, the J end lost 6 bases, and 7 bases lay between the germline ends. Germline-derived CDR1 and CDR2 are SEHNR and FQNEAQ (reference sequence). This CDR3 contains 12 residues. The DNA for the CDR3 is TGTGCCAGCAGCTTAGGGACCATCGAGCAGTACTTC. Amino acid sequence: CASSLGTIEQYF.

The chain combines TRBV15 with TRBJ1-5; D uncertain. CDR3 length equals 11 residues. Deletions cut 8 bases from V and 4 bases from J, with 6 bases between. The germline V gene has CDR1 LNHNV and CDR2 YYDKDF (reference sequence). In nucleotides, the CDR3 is TGTGCCACCGGGTTAAATCAGCCCCAGCATTTT. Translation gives CATGLNQPQHF. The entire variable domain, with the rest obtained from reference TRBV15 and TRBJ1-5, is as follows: DAMVIQNPRYQVTQFGKPVTLSCSQTLNHNVMYWYQQKSSQAPKLLFHYYDKDFNNEADTPDNFQSRRPNTSFCFLDIRSPGLGDTAMYLCATGLNQPQHFGDGTRLSIL.